This T cell receptor beta chain comes out of a study of identical twins. This clonotype was counted between two and nine times. Its specificity is not known. TCRdb re-analysed the 5' RACE reads in MiXCR, keeping a single row per CDR3 protein. This table has 690,000 or so distinct CDR3 sequences, 8.5% to 9% appearing once. Trimming cost V 0 bases and J 5 bases, with 11 bases left between them. The CDR3 is made up of 14 amino acids. Germline-derived CDR1 and CDR2 are SGDLS and YYNGEE. Points from the study as a whole: Without tracking the same donors, conclusions rested on cross-sectional statistical analysis. Models underestimated TCR alpha sharing (out-of-frame) in monozygotic twins.

These data were likewise used in another study, on yellow fever vaccine responses in identical twins.

This chain connects TRBV9 to TRBJ2-5; a possible D gene is TRBD2 (6 bases). This receptor was taken from a woman aged 18-35 years in good health. Sequencing was done on a sample of PBMCs. The CDR3 bases are TGTGCCAGCAGCGTAGGGGCGGGACGGGAGACCCAGTACTTC. Protein: CASSVGAGRETQYF.